These 28 T cell receptor beta chains were all obtained from the same sample, sequenced in a study of shared clonotypes between healthy human individuals. Only in-frame clones appear in the TCRdb table, and some are missing; sequencing was by immunoSEQ multiplex PCR. This table has roughly 2.6 million clones, approximately 90% appearing once. Source material: naive CD4+ T cells sorted from blood. Subset denoted: CD45RA+ positively selected. The receptors were gathered from a man aged 18 to 29 in good health.

V and J are TRBV5-4 and TRBJ1-1; D remains unclear. CDR1 SGHNT and CDR2 YYREEE come from the germline V gene (reference sequence). Deletions cut 5 bases from V and 6 bases from J, with 17 bases between. The CDR3 runs 14 residues. The CDR3 DNA follows: TGTGCCAGCAGTTGGGGAGGGCAGGATTCTGAAGCTTTCTTT. It encodes CASSWGGQDSEAFF.

This sequence joins TRBV9 and TRBJ2-1, with D hard to call. This CDR3 has 12 amino acids. Trimming removed 0 bases at V and 6 bases at J, with 4 bases between. Germline CDR1 SGDLS, CDR2 YYNGEE. CDR3 sequence (DNA): TGTGCCAGCAGCGTAGACCGCAATGAGCAGTTCTTC. It encodes CASSVDRNEQFF.

V is TRBV30 and J is TRBJ2-7; TRBD1 is a possible D gene (7 bases). Germline lookup yields CDR1 GTSNPN and CDR2 SVGIG (reference sequence). The CDR3 loop spans 15 amino acids. Trimming left V 4 bases short and J 9 bases short, with 25 bases between. CDR3 DNA: TGTGCCTGGACTAACCAGGGGGGCCAAAGTTTACGGCAGTACTTC. Translation: CAWTNQGGQSLRQYF.

V gene TRBV18 combines with J gene TRBJ2-2, with D uncertain. The CDR3 is 13 amino acids. Germline values: CDR1 KGHSH, CDR2 LQKENI. V dropped 5 bases and J dropped 3 bases, with 7 bases sitting between them. The CDR3 DNA reads TGTGCCAGCTCAGGCCTCGACACCGGGGAGCTGTTTTTT. Its translation: CASSGLDTGELFF.

Regarding this clone: Distinct nucleotide sequences in the sample also encode this CDR3. The CDR3 bases are TGTGCCAGCAGGGGACAGGGGCCAGAAGCTTTCTTT. It is translated as CASRGQGPEAFF. This chain joins TRBV2 and TRBJ1-1; 10 bases are shared with TRBD1. The trim removed 6 bases at V and 8 bases at J, leaving 3 bases unmatched. The CDR3 extends over 12 amino acids. Germline values: CDR1 SNHLY, CDR2 FYNNEI.

The chain uses TRBV10-3 and TRBJ2-5; tentative D call: TRBD1 (6 bases). Germline lookup yields CDR1 ENHRY and CDR2 SYGVKD. The CDR3 has 17 amino acids. Trimming left V 0 bases short and J 7 bases short, with 21 bases between. The DNA for the CDR3 is TGTGCCATCAGTGAGTCTCGGACAGCAAAAGAAGGGGCGACCCAGTACTTC. Its translation: CAISESRTAKEGATQYF.

The chain combines TRBV2 with TRBJ1-4; D unclear. Trimming stripped 3 bases from V and 8 bases from J, with 10 bases between. The CDR3 spans 13 residues. Germline loops: CDR1 SNHLY, CDR2 FYNNEI. The CDR3 DNA reads TGTGCCAGCAGTGAGACTGGGTTCGAAAAACTGTTTTTT. It yields the protein CASSETGFEKLFF.

The genes are TRBV7-8 and TRBJ2-7; unclear D gene. Germline CDR1 reads SGHVS; CDR2 reads FQNEAQ. V shed 1 base and J shed 6 bases, with 13 bases lying between them. This CDR3 contains 14 residues. CDR3: CASSLEVRRPEQYF. CDR3 in DNA: TGTGCCAGCAGCTTAGAGGTACGCAGGCCCGAGCAGTACTTC.

V and J are TRBV5-4 and TRBJ2-7; D might be TRBD1 (5 bases). CDR3 length: 16 amino acids. V was trimmed by 1 base and J by 1 base, leaving 15 bases between them. Germline CDR1 and CDR2: SGHNT and YYREEE (reference sequence). CDR3 residues: CASSLQGKGFSYEQYF. CDR3 coding DNA: TGTGCCAGCAGCTTGCAGGGAAAGGGGTTTTCCTACGAGCAGTACTTC.

The V gene is TRBV11-3, the J gene TRBJ1-1; D ambiguous. Germline V lookup: CDR1 SGHNT, CDR2 YENEEA. The CDR3 totals 13 residues. The V end was cut by 1 base, the J end by 3 bases, with 6 bases between. In DNA form, the CDR3 reads TGTGCCAGCAGCTTAGTTGGGGACACTGAAGCTTTCTTT. The encoded protein is CASSLVGDTEAFF.

This clone was observed once. This chain connects TRBV2 to TRBJ2-2, with TRBD1 identical over 9 bases. From germline, CDR1 is SNHLY and CDR2 FYNNEI. The V and J ends lost 6 bases and 3 bases, in that order; junction bases with no gene match: 5. This CDR3 contains 15 residues. The CDR3 is CASSPGQGYTGELFF. In DNA, the CDR3 is TGTGCCAGCAGCCCGGGACAGGGCTACACCGGGGAGCTGTTTTTT.

This clone was counted once. This sequence joins TRBV6-1 and TRBJ1-2, with 7 bases that match TRBD1. This CDR3 comprises 15 residues. The V and J ends lost 6 bases and 5 bases, in that order; junction bases with no gene match: 12. The germline V gene encodes CDR1 MNHNS and CDR2 SASEGT. This CDR3 reads CASSPGQAGGYGYTF. The CDR3 nucleotides read TGTGCCAGCAGCCCCGGACAGGCCGGGGGGTATGGCTACACCTTC.

The V call is TRBV9, the J call TRBJ1-4; maybe TRBD1 (6 bases). The CDR3 covers 16 residues. Per germline, CDR1 SGDLS and CDR2 YYNGEE. V lost 3 bases, J lost 7 bases, and 19 bases lay in between. This CDR3 is CASSGGRQARTEKLFF. The DNA for the CDR3 is TGTGCCAGCAGCGGGGGCCGACAGGCCCGGACTGAAAAACTGTTTTTT. Complete variable domain (other parts from reference TRBV9 and TRBJ1-4): DSGVTQTPKHLITATGQRVTLRCSPRSGDLSVYWYQQSLDQGLQFLIQYYNGEERAKGNILERFSAQQFPDLHSELNLSSLELGDSALYFCASSGGRQARTEKLFFGSGTQLSVL.

The CDR3 reads CASSYSIRGPQEQYF. The DNA of the CDR3 is TGTGCCAGCAGTTACTCGATCAGGGGGCCACAAGAGCAGTACTTC. The chain recombines TRBV6-5 with TRBJ2-5; 8 positions agree with TRBD1. This CDR3 has 15 amino acids. Trimming took 0 bases from V and 11 from J; bases not matched to a gene: 11. Germline V gene lookup returns CDR1 MNHEY and CDR2 SVGAGI.

The V call is TRBV7-8, the J call TRBJ1-5; 9 bases are a match to TRBD1. V shed 5 bases and J 3 bases; nucleotides not matched to a gene: 8. Germline loops: CDR1 SGHVS, CDR2 FQNEAQ. The CDR3 covers 16 residues. The CDR3 loop reads CASSPEDRGANQPQHF. In DNA, the CDR3 is TGTGCCAGCAGCCCCGAGGACAGGGGCGCCAATCAGCCCCAGCATTTT.

Here the CDR3 DNA reads TGCGCCAGTCAATCCATTCCAGGCACAGATACGCAGTATTTT. Translated: CASQSIPGTDTQYF. This sequence joins TRBV5-1 and TRBJ2-3; D not resolved. Germline CDR1 and CDR2: SGHRS and YFSETQ. The CDR3 consists of 14 residues. Between the trimmed V and J ends, which lost 8 bases and 1 base, there was a span of 14 bases.

In its sample, this clone was seen once. The chain employs TRBV6-1 and TRBJ1-2, with D possibly being TRBD1 (6 bases). The CDR3 contains 14 residues. V was pared by 5 bases and J by 0 bases, with 10 bases between. Germline values: CDR1 MNHNS, CDR2 SASEGT. The CDR3 loop reads CASSWTDTNYGYTF. DNA for the CDR3: TGTGCCAGCAGTTGGACAGATACTAACTATGGCTACACCTTC.

The rearrangement uses TRBV28 and TRBJ2-3; possible D gene TRBD2, 5 bases. CDR1 is MDHEN and CDR2 is SYDVKM in the germline V gene. Between the trimmed V and J ends, which lost 3 bases and 8 bases, there was a span of 12 bases. CDR3 size: 13 residues. CDR3 in DNA: TGTGCCAGCAGTTTCGGGGTCACGGGTACGCAGTATTTT. It encodes CASSFGVTGTQYF. Filled out from reference TRBV28 and TRBJ2-3, the complete variable domain reads DVKVTQSSRYLVKRTGEKVFLECVQDMDHENMFWYRQDPGLGLRLIYFSYDVKMKEKGDIPEGYSVSREKKERFSLILESASTNQTSMYLCASSFGVTGTQYFGPGTRLTVL.

The chain joins TRBV6-1 to TRBJ1-3; a weak D match, TRBD1 (5 bases). V was shortened by 6 bases and J by 5 bases, with 17 bases between the two germline ends. Germline loops: CDR1 MNHNS, CDR2 SASEGT. The CDR3 extends over 15 amino acids. CDR3 coding DNA: TGTGCCAGCAGGATTGACAGCCCTGTCCGAAACACCATATATTTT. Protein sequence: CASRIDSPVRNTIYF.

This clone has a handful of counts. The J gene is TRBJ1-1, the V gene TRBV28; 9 positions match TRBD1. Trimming at V came to 7 bases and at J to 1 base, leaving 7 bases not matched to a gene. This CDR3 contains 15 residues. The germline CDR1 and CDR2 sequences are MDHEN and SYDVKM. The CDR3 bases are TGTGCCAGCAAGGGTCGGACAGGGGCGAACACTGAAGCTTTCTTT. Translating gives CASKGRTGANTEAFF.

The genes are TRBV27 and TRBJ2-3; no clear D gene. CDR1 is MNHEY and CDR2 is SMNVEV in the germline V gene (reference sequence). V shed 3 bases and J shed 2 bases, with 6 bases lying between them. The CDR3 loop spans 13 amino acids. The CDR3 bases are TGTGCCAGCAGTTTGGTATTCACAGATACGCAGTATTTT. Protein product: CASSLVFTDTQYF.

CDR3 DNA sequence: TGTGCCAGCAGTCCAGGGCCGGGACTAGCGAGGAATTACGAGCAGTACTTC. Protein: CASSPGPGLARNYEQYF. This sequence joins TRBV27 and TRBJ2-7; TRBD2 matches 10 bases. The V segment lost 5 bases and the J segment 4 bases; nucleotides outside the gene matches: 14. The CDR3 is 17 amino acids. Looked up from germline, CDR1 is MNHEY and CDR2 is SMNVEV (reference sequence).

This chain connects TRBV11-3 to TRBJ2-1; 7 bases align to TRBD2. There are 15 residues in the CDR3. J lost 2 bases, V lost 1 base, and 2 bases had no gene match. Germline-derived CDR1 and CDR2 are SGHNT and YENEEA. CDR3 residues: CASSLGGGAYNEQFF. DNA for the CDR3: TGTGCCAGCAGCTTAGGTGGGGGGGCCTACAATGAGCAGTTCTTC.

This clone has a single count. The V and J genes are TRBV27 and TRBJ1-6; D perhaps matches TRBD1 (5 bases). Germline V CDR1 and CDR2: MNHEY, SMNVEV (reference sequence). The CDR3 spans 13 residues. The V end was cut by 4 bases, the J end by 9 bases, with 10 bases between. CDR3 region: CASSYGQGSPLHF. The DNA for the CDR3 is TGTGCCAGCAGTTACGGTCAGGGTTCACCCCTCCACTTT.

The chain links TRBV11-2 to TRBJ1-2, with D perhaps TRBD1 (5 bases). Trimming left V 1 base short and J 1 base short, with 7 bases between. The CDR3 consists of 14 residues. Germline CDR1 is SGHAT and CDR2 is FQNNGV. The CDR3 nucleotides are TGTGCCAGCAGCTTAGCCGGGGGTAACTATGGCTACACCTTC. It specifies CASSLAGGNYGYTF.

The chain recombines TRBV4-3 with TRBJ2-1; D is ambiguous. Looked up from germline, CDR1 is LGHNA and CDR2 is YSLEER. V was trimmed by 0 bases and J by 0 bases, leaving 12 bases between them. The CDR3 runs to 17 residues. The CDR3 DNA reads TGCGCCAGCAGCCAAGAATTGGTACAACTCTCCTACAATGAGCAGTTCTTC. Its translation: CASSQELVQLSYNEQFF.

The chain links TRBV2 to TRBJ2-2, with 7 nucleotides matching TRBD1. Per the germline V gene, CDR1 is SNHLY and CDR2 is FYNNEI. The junction had 1 base not matched to a gene; V was cut back by 6 bases and J by 6 bases. The CDR3 loop spans 12 amino acids. The CDR3 DNA reads as TGTGCCAGCAGAGACAGGGCCGGGGAGCTGTTTTTT. This codes for CASRDRAGELFF. Combining the CDR3 with reference TRBV2 and TRBJ2-2 gives the whole variable domain EPEVTQTPSHQVTQMGQEVILRCVPISNHLYFYWYRQILGQKVEFLVSFYNNEISEKSEIFDDQFSVERPDGSNFTLKIRSTKLEDSAMYFCASRDRAGELFFGEGSRLTVL.

The chain carries TRBV4-1 and TRBJ1-2, with 10 nucleotides matching TRBD1. Germline V gene lookup returns CDR1 MGHRA and CDR2 YSYEKL. The CDR3 has 18 residues. V shed 3 bases and J 5 bases; nucleotides not matched to a gene: 15. The CDR3 coding sequence is TGCGCCAGCAGCCACCAATTCACGGGGGACAGGGGCGCTTATGGCTACACCTTC. Its protein is CASSHQFTGDRGAYGYTF.